The 15 T cell receptor beta chains in this list originate from one sample, sequenced in a study of beta chain features in type 1 diabetes. Investigators reverse transcribed all isolated RNA, so they sequenced expressed TCRB transcripts. Measured with immunoSEQ multiplex PCR; TCRdb has only the in-frame clones, and not every one. The sample carries under 550,000 clones, about an eighth recorded once. The sample comprised naive CD4+ T cells from blood. The receptor set was obtained from a woman between 18 and 30 years old in good health.

The chain recombines TRBV7-2 with TRBJ2-1; D is possibly TRBD2 (5 bases). Germline V CDR1 and CDR2: SGHTA, FQGNSA. The CDR3 consists of 15 residues. Trimming removed 2 bases at V and 2 bases at J, with 10 bases between. This CDR3 reads CASSLISGAYNEQFF. In nucleotides, the CDR3 is TGTGCCAGCAGCTTAATAAGCGGAGCCTACAATGAGCAGTTCTTC.

The chain is built from TRBV4-3 and TRBJ1-1; no firm D call. This CDR3 spans 16 amino acids. Germline V gene data show CDR1 as LGHNA and CDR2 as YSLEER. V lost 0 bases and J 5 bases, leaving 16 bases between the germline ends. CDR3 in amino acids: CASSQDPVRFMTEAFF. Written as DNA, the CDR3 is TGCGCCAGCAGCCAAGATCCGGTGAGGTTTATGACTGAAGCTTTCTTT.

The chain employs TRBV7-8 and TRBJ2-7; perhaps TRBD1 as D (6 bases). CDR3 length: 13 residues. CDR1 is SGHVS, CDR2 FQNEAQ, per germline. V shed 2 bases and J shed 3 bases, with 8 bases lying between them. CDR3 in amino acids: CASSLRGSYEQYV. CDR3 in DNA: TGTGCCAGCAGCTTAAGGGGGAGCTACGAGCAGTACGTC.

CDR3 bases: TGTGCCAGCAGCTTGGGAGGGACTAGCGGGAGGTACGAGCAGTACTTC. It is translated as CASSLGGTSGRYEQYF. The J gene is TRBJ2-7, the V gene TRBV5-4; 15 bases align to TRBD2. This CDR3 contains 16 residues. From germline, CDR1 is SGHNT and CDR2 YYREEE (reference sequence). V was clipped by 0 bases and J by 4 bases; unmatched bases: 2.

This clone was counted between two and nine times. This sequence joins TRBV7-2 and TRBJ2-2; D is unresolved. Germline CDR1 is SGHTA and CDR2 is FQGNSA. The V end was cut by 1 base, the J end by 6 bases, with 9 bases between. CDR3 length: 14 amino acids. This chain's CDR3 is CASSLVTTAGELFF. The CDR3 nucleotides are TGTGCCAGCAGCTTAGTTACTACGGCCGGGGAGCTGTTTTTT.

This clone has only a few counts. The chain uses TRBV14 and TRBJ2-5; D is undetermined. V lost 4 bases, J lost 2 bases, and 11 bases lay in between. The V gene's germline CDR1 is SGHDN and CDR2 FVKESK. The CDR3 is 14 amino acids. The CDR3, as DNA: TGTGCCAGCAGCCCCCGTGTTCGGCAAGAGACCCAGTACTTC. Residues: CASSPRVRQETQYF. Filled out from reference TRBV14 and TRBJ2-5, the complete variable domain reads EAGVTQFPSHSVIEKGQTVTLRCDPISGHDNLYWYRRVMGKEIKFLLHFVKESKQDESGMPNNRFLAERTGGTYSTLKVQPAELEDSGVYFCASSPRVRQETQYFGPGTRLLVL.

The chain combines TRBV5-1 with TRBJ1-2; the match to TRBD1 covers 8 bases. The CDR3 length is 14 residues. The V segment lost 4 bases and the J segment 5 bases; nucleotides outside the gene matches: 7. The germline gives CDR1 SGHRS, CDR2 YFSETQ. This CDR3 is CASSPRGRPYGYTF. The CDR3 nucleotides are TGCGCCAGCAGCCCCAGGGGGCGCCCTTATGGCTACACCTTC.

The chain employs TRBV18 and TRBJ1-1; D remains ambiguous. V was shortened by 4 bases and J by 2 bases, with 5 bases between the two germline ends. This CDR3 is built from 12 residues. Germline V gives CDR1 KGHSH, CDR2 LQKENI. The DNA for the CDR3 is TGTGCCAGCTCACAAGAAAACACTGAAGCTTTCTTT. Amino acids: CASSQENTEAFF.

The J gene is TRBJ2-7, the V gene TRBV9, with 7 bases lining up with TRBD2. The CDR3 contains 14 residues. Germline V lookup: CDR1 SGDLS, CDR2 YYNGEE. The V segment lost 3 bases and the J segment 3 bases; nucleotides outside the gene matches: 6. In DNA, the CDR3 is TGTGCCAGCAGCGCCCAGACTAGCAACTACGAGCAGTACTTC. Its protein is CASSAQTSNYEQYF.

This clone occurred a few times. The rearrangement uses TRBV7-2 and TRBJ2-2, with TRBD2 matching 7 bases. Germline CDR1 and CDR2: SGHTA and FQGNSA. The CDR3 is made up of 14 amino acids. J lost 6 bases, V lost 11 bases, and 12 bases had no gene match. The DNA of the CDR3 is TGTGCCTCCAGACTAGCCCTAGGATCCGGGGAGCTGTTTTTT. It yields the protein CASRLALGSGELFF.

The chain couples TRBV11-2 to TRBJ2-7; no definite D call. Germline-derived CDR1 and CDR2 are SGHAT and FQNNGV. Trimming shortened V by 3 bases and J by 3 bases, and 3 bases separated the two germline ends. The CDR3 totals 11 residues. The CDR3, as DNA: TGTGCCAGCAGCTTTCGCTACGAGCAGTACGTC. Protein product: CASSFRYEQYV.

This chain joins TRBV2 and TRBJ2-4, with 7 nucleotides matching TRBD1. Trimming at V came to 2 bases and at J to 6 bases, leaving 16 bases not matched to a gene. The germline CDR1 and CDR2 sequences are SNHLY and FYNNEI. This CDR3 has 18 residues. As DNA, the CDR3 is TGTGCCAGCAGTGAACGGACCAAGTTGACAGGGACCCTAAACATTCAGTACTTC. It specifies CASSERTKLTGTLNIQYF.

This chain uses TRBV30 with TRBJ1-5, with D perhaps TRBD1 (5 bases). With 0 bases removed from V and 4 bases from J, the gap between germline ends came to 16 bases. The CDR3 contains 16 residues. Germline CDR1 is GTSNPN and CDR2 is SVGIG (reference sequence). CDR3 DNA: TGTGCCTGGAGTGTACGGGGGTTTGGGGAAAATCAGCCCCAGCATTTT. This sequence encodes CAWSVRGFGENQPQHF.

The chain employs TRBV7-6 and TRBJ2-3; a possible D gene is TRBD2 (6 bases). This CDR3 has 14 residues. V was trimmed by 6 bases and J by 3 bases, leaving 13 bases between them. CDR1 SGHVS and CDR2 FNYEAQ come from the germline V gene. The CDR3 region has the DNA TGTGCCAGCAGAACTAGCCCCACGACAGATACGCAGTATTTT. Translating it yields CASRTSPTTDTQYF.

This clone has just a few counts. The chain couples TRBV20-1 to TRBJ2-1; D ambiguous. The V and J ends lost 2 bases and 6 bases respectively, with 5 bases between them. The CDR3 length is 11 residues. Germline loops: CDR1 DFQATT, CDR2 SNEGSKA (reference sequence). The CDR3 reads CSARTPNEQFF. DNA for the CDR3: TGCAGTGCTAGAACCCCCAATGAGCAGTTCTTC.